Sequencing of this TCR beta chain was carried out in a study of blood T cell repertoires in COVID-19. About the study: Collection of acute and convalescent COVID-19 samples took place in the United States, Italy and Spain. Sample material is recorded as cDNA or gDNA derived from T cells, B-cell-depleted T cells, or PBMCs.

As handled by the study authors: It was from reference gene primer amplification that nucleated cell counts were estimated. The data were produced by immunoSEQ multiplex PCR, yet TCRdb's version contains in-frame clones alone and is incomplete. V and J calls and clone size are those listed in that table; D and trimming were worked out from the DNA. Found here are about 210,000 clones, around 80% of them singletons; the top ten hold 10% to 15%. Germline V gene lookup returns CDR1 MNHEY and CDR2 SMNVEV (reference sequence). V dropped 3 bases and J dropped 6 bases, with 15 bases sitting between them. CDR3 size: 14 residues.

This TCR derives from a woman aged 40 to 49 with acute or convalescent COVID-19. Material for sequencing was peripheral blood. The rearrangement joins TRBV27 to TRBJ2-7, with D perhaps TRBD1 (5 bases). The DNA for the CDR3 is TGTGCCAGCAGTTTGGGTTCTCCAAGGGGCGAGCAGTACTTC. It specifies CASSLGSPRGEQYF.